The 15 T cell receptor beta chains below were found in one sample sequenced in a study of blood T cell repertoires in COVID-19. The repertoire was sequenced with immunoSEQ multiplex PCR; TCRdb's copy has only in-frame clones and lacks some. The sample yields 87,000 or so clones, about 89% seen once. Sequenced input: peripheral blood. The receptors shown here come from a human donor with acute or convalescent COVID-19. The donor label of this sample is uncertain.

The chain has TRBV18 and TRBJ1-5, with D maybe TRBD1 (5 bases). This CDR3 contains 12 residues. Per germline, CDR1 KGHSH and CDR2 LQKENI. V was cut by 10 bases and J by 5 bases, with 12 bases left in between. DNA of the CDR3: TGTGCCACCGGCGCGGGGGATCAGCCCCAGCATTTT. Its protein product is CATGAGDQPQHF.

This clone appeared once. The chain carries TRBV28 and TRBJ1-4, with a tentative D call TRBD1 (5 bases). The CDR3 totals 17 residues. Trimming cost V 4 bases and J 2 bases, with 17 bases left between them. Germline V gene sequence: CDR1 MDHEN, CDR2 SYDVKM. The CDR3 loop is CASSSLYPGLTNEKLFF. DNA of the CDR3: TGTGCCAGCAGTTCCCTTTACCCGGGACTTACTAATGAAAAACTGTTTTTT.

CDR3 DNA: TGTGCCAGCAGCCAACGGAGACAAGAGACCCAGTACTTC. Amino acids: CASSQRRQETQYF. The chain is built from TRBV11-2 and TRBJ2-5; no firm D call. CDR3 size: 13 residues. V shed 5 bases and J shed 2 bases, with 9 bases lying between them. CDR1 SGHAT and CDR2 FQNNGV come from the germline V gene. Supplemented by reference TRBV11-2 and TRBJ2-5, the full variable domain reads EAGVAQSPRYKIIEKRQSVAFWCNPISGHATLYWYQQILGQGPKLLIQFQNNGVVDDSQLPKDRFSAERLKGVDSTLKIQPAKLEDSAVYLCASSQRRQETQYFGPGTRLLVL.

The V call is TRBV4-2, the J call TRBJ2-3; 7 nucleotides align to TRBD2. Trimming removed 4 bases from V and 3 bases from J; junction bases left unmatched: 4. This CDR3 has 14 amino acids. Germline V CDR1 and CDR2: LGHNA, YNFKEQ. The CDR3 sequence is CASSPSGETDTQYF. The CDR3 DNA reads TGTGCCAGCAGCCCCAGCGGGGAGACAGATACGCAGTATTTT.

The chain combines TRBV5-5 with TRBJ1-1; 9 positions match TRBD1. V lost 3 bases, J lost 1 base, and 1 base stayed unmatched. From germline, CDR1 is SGHKS and CDR2 YYEKEE (reference sequence). The CDR3 covers 14 residues. Here the CDR3 reads CASSWTGENTEAFF. CDR3 DNA sequence: TGTGCCAGCAGCTGGACAGGGGAGAACACTGAAGCTTTCTTT. The full variable domain, completed using reference TRBV5-5 and TRBJ1-1, is DAGVTQSPTHLIKTRGQQVTLRCSPISGHKSVSWYQQVLGQGPQFIFQYYEKEERGRGNFPDRFSARQFPNYSSELNVNALLLGDSALYLCASSWTGENTEAFFGQGTRLTVV.

V usage is TRBV6-5 and J usage is TRBJ1-1, with 8 bases aligning to TRBD1. The germline V gene encodes CDR1 MNHEY and CDR2 SVGAGI. The CDR3 length is 14 residues. Trimming cost V 5 bases and J 1 base; bases outside gene matches: 3. CDR3 bases: TGTGCCAGCAGTCGACAGGGGAAGAACACTGAAGCTTTCTTT. It translates to CASSRQGKNTEAFF.

The chain combines TRBV5-6 with TRBJ1-6, with 7 bases identical to TRBD1. The CDR3 is 17 residues long. The junction had 5 bases not matched to a gene; V was cut back by 0 bases and J by 2 bases. Germline lookup yields CDR1 SGHDT and CDR2 YYEEEE. CDR3 sequence: CASSLDPTGAYNSPLHF. The CDR3 DNA follows: TGTGCCAGCAGCTTGGACCCAACAGGGGCCTATAATTCACCCCTCCACTTT.

The chain recombines TRBV5-1 with TRBJ2-5; a weak D match, TRBD1 (6 bases). This CDR3 is 14 amino acids long. Deletions cut 4 bases from V and 12 bases from J, with 22 bases between. CDR1 SGHRS and CDR2 YFSETQ come from the germline V gene. CDR3 nucleotide sequence: TGCGCCAGCAGCCAAACCCTGACAGGACAGAATAAGTACTTC. It specifies CASSQTLTGQNKYF.

Here the CDR3 DNA reads TGCAGCGTTGCAAAAGGGGGCCCCATGAATGAGCAGTTCTTC. Protein sequence: CSVAKGGPMNEQFF. The rearrangement joins TRBV29-1 to TRBJ2-1; 7 bases map to TRBD1. The germline V gene has CDR1 SQVTM and CDR2 ANQGSEA. V dropped 4 bases and J dropped 7; count of bases not matched to a gene: 10. The CDR3 is made up of 14 amino acids.

The sample holds one count of this clone. The chain has TRBV30 and TRBJ1-1; tentative D call: TRBD1 (5 bases). The length of the CDR3 is 13 residues. CDR1 is GTSNPN and CDR2 is SVGIG in the germline V gene (reference sequence). V shed 5 bases and J shed 6 bases, with 16 bases lying between them. CDR3 region: CAWHRRGQAEAFF. The DNA of the CDR3 is TGTGCCTGGCATCGGAGGGGCCAAGCTGAAGCTTTCTTT.

This clone was observed once. The rearrangement links TRBV12-3 or TRBV12-4 to TRBJ2-7; no clear D gene. Trimming took off 3 bases at V and 6 bases at J, with 12 bases between the two ends. The CDR3 consists of 13 residues. The CDR3 coding sequence is TGTGCCAGCAGTTTGATGGCCCGCAGCGAGCAGTACTTC. Encoded protein: CASSLMARSEQYF.

This clone was detected only once. The chain combines TRBV2 with TRBJ2-7; 8 nucleotides align to TRBD1. V lost 6 bases and J lost 4; bases outside the gene matches: 5. CDR1 is SNHLY, CDR2 FYNNEI, per germline. CDR3 length: 13 amino acids. This CDR3 reads CASSGQGTYEQYF. CDR3 DNA sequence: TGTGCCAGCAGCGGACAGGGCACGTACGAGCAGTACTTC.

This sequence joins TRBV28 and TRBJ2-1, with TRBD1 matching 7 bases. J was trimmed by 2 bases and V by 2 bases; bases with no gene match: 3. The length of the CDR3 is 15 residues. The V gene's germline CDR1 is MDHEN and CDR2 SYDVKM. In nucleotides, the CDR3 is TGTGCCAGCAGTTTACGACAGGGCCCCTACAATGAGCAGTTCTTC. Translation: CASSLRQGPYNEQFF. Full variable domain (missing parts from reference TRBV28 and TRBJ2-1): DVKVTQSSRYLVKRTGEKVFLECVQDMDHENMFWYRQDPGLGLRLIYFSYDVKMKEKGDIPEGYSVSREKKERFSLILESASTNQTSMYLCASSLRQGPYNEQFFGPGTRLTVL.

V and J are TRBV30 and TRBJ2-1; TRBD2 is a possible D gene (5 bases). CDR1 is GTSNPN and CDR2 is SVGIG in the germline V gene (reference sequence). There are 12 residues in the CDR3. The V end was cut by 4 bases, the J end by 9 bases, with 13 bases between. CDR3 sequence reads: CAWKGVNGEQFF. In nucleotides, the CDR3 is TGTGCCTGGAAGGGAGTAAACGGTGAGCAGTTCTTC.

The V and J genes are TRBV9 and TRBJ2-7, with 9 bases identical to TRBD1. Per the germline V gene, CDR1 is SGDLS and CDR2 is YYNGEE. CDR3 length: 15 residues. The trim removed 0 bases at V and 4 bases at J, leaving 5 bases unmatched. This CDR3 reads CASSVDPQGAYEQYF. The CDR3 DNA sequence: TGTGCCAGCAGCGTAGACCCACAGGGGGCTTACGAGCAGTACTTC.